This section outlines one T cell receptor (beta chain) sequence together with its context. CDR3 size: 14 residues. Germline CDR1 MNHNS, CDR2 SASEGT. V trimming: 4 bases; J trimming: 5 bases; junction bases outside the gene matches: 8. These data are taken from a study of blood T cell repertoires in COVID-19. Across the study: There were acute and convalescent COVID-19 samples, and they came from the United States, Italy and Spain. Sources were T cells, B-cell-depleted T cells, or PBMCs; the material itself was cDNA or gDNA.

As handled by the study authors: The assay estimated nucleated cells by amplifying reference gene primers. This table comes from immunoSEQ multiplex PCR, and its TCRdb copy is limited to in-frame clones, with some not included. V, J and clone size were drawn from that table, and D and trimming were deduced from the DNA. This table has about 51,000 clones, approximately 78% appearing once. The rearrangement joins TRBV6-1 to TRBJ2-7, with 7 bases matching TRBD1. The receptor's source is a human donor with acute or convalescent COVID-19. The donor label of this sample is uncertain. Sequencing was performed on peripheral blood. CDR3 in DNA: TGTGCCAGCAGTGCAGCAGGGGGTTATAACGAGCAGTACTTC. Translation gives CASSAAGGYNEQYF.